The rows below give T cell receptor beta chains drawn from one sample of a study of T cells after yellow fever vaccination. TCRdb fed the 5' RACE reads into MiXCR, producing one record per CDR3 protein. This table holds 600,000 to 750,000 distinct CDR3 sequences, around 12% found once. Material: PBMCs, obtained on the day of the yellow fever booster vaccination. These receptors were taken from a man younger than 45 who received the YFV17D yellow fever vaccine. Each CDR3 is given with its conserved first and last residue. The order of the fields is V gene, clone size, J gene, CDR3 protein. Part of the rows lack a size; the others show once, few, many or a class for expanded clones.

TRBV20-1	many	TRBJ2-1	CSARAYTGAPEQFF
TRBV5-1	-	TRBJ2-3	CASSWSASSTDTQYF
TRBV27	-	TRBJ2-2	CASSFLLKNTGELFF
TRBV5-4	few	TRBJ1-1	CASSLFTQGVTEAFF
TRBV12-3/TRBV12-4	-	TRBJ2-3	CASSLSLAVLFADTQYF
TRBV7-2	-	TRBJ2-7	CASSPPFGLAGYEQYF
TRBV20-1	many	TRBJ2-1	CSAKKPGLAYNEQFF
TRBV20-1	-	TRBJ2-3	CSAEGVIGTQTDTQYF
TRBV7-9	-	TRBJ1-1	CASSLLGGYTEAFF
TRBV28	few	TRBJ2-4	CASSWVGVAKNIQYF
TRBV12-3/TRBV12-4	few	TRBJ1-2	CASKQGWGYTF
TRBV27	few	TRBJ2-1	CASSPAGIRHNEQFF
TRBV19	-	TRBJ2-1	CASSMSPTRYNEQFF
TRBV11-2	few	TRBJ1-6	CASSFPGQLTSSYNSPLHF
TRBV18	-	TRBJ2-4	CASSPPTGVQNIQYF
TRBV5-1	-	TRBJ2-7	CASSLSTSGSYEQYF
TRBV12-3/TRBV12-4	-	TRBJ2-3	CASSTGAATQYF
TRBV12-3/TRBV12-4	-	TRBJ1-4	CASSFVGVSNEKLFF
TRBV20-1	-	TRBJ2-1	CSAKISNSYNEQFF
TRBV20-1	few	TRBJ2-5	CSAYGSQETQYF
TRBV5-4	-	TRBJ1-6	CASSFIGGMGNSPLHF
TRBV9	-	TRBJ1-2	CASSVEPGGYGYTF
TRBV12-3/TRBV12-4	few	TRBJ1-1	CASRRGQGAFF
TRBV20-1	-	TRBJ2-7	CSARPTSGYEQYF
TRBV5-4	few	TRBJ2-1	CASSPGFGNEQFF
TRBV20-1	-	TRBJ2-3	CSARTSGITDTQYF
TRBV27	few	TRBJ2-3	CASRTGGSTDTQYF
TRBV27	many	TRBJ2-1	CASRRFDNEQFF
TRBV12-3/TRBV12-4	-	TRBJ2-6	CASLDRANVLTF